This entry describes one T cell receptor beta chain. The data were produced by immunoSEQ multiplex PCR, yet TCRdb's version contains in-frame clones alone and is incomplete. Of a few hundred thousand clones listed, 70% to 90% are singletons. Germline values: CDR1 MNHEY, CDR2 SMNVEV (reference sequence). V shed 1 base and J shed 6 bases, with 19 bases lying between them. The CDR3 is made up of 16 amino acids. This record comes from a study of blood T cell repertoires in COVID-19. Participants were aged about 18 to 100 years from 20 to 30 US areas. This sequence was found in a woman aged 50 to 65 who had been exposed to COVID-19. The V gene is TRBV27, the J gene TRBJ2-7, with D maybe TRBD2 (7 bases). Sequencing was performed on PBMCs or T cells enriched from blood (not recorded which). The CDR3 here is CASSLYPSGGHGEQYF. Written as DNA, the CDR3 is TGTGCCAGCAGTTTATACCCCTCGGGGGGCCATGGCGAGCAGTACTTC.